Below are 27 T cell receptor beta chains sequenced from a single sample in a study of persistence of HIV-infected CD4 T cells. The libraries were made with immunoSEQ version 4 in survey mode. Clones were read by immunoSEQ multiplex PCR, and TCRdb kept only the in-frame ones, dropping some. The sample includes roughly 35,000 clones, 80% to 85% of them seen just once. An overlapping HIV-1 Gag peptide pool stimulated these cells at about 1 ug/peptide/mL. Memory cells lacking CD40L and CD69 with high CD45RO were sorted. No antigens are known for them. This specimen was cultured CD4+ T cells from PBMCs, taken from a patient who received antiretroviral therapy. The receptors derive from an adult with HIV. The donor label of this sample is uncertain.

The rearrangement joins TRBV12-2 to TRBJ2-7. TRBV12-2 is a recognized pseudogene. This CDR3 region has 14 residues. CDR3 region: CASRPLVGPYEQYV. The CDR3 DNA reads as TGTGCAAGTCGCCCTCTGGTCGGGCCCTACGAGCAGTACGTC.

This rearrangement joins TRBV18 to TRBJ2-7, with TRBD1 as a possible D gene (6 bases). Trimming left V 4 bases short and J 3 bases short, with 13 bases between. Germline V gene sequence: CDR1 KGHSH, CDR2 LQKENI. This CDR3 comprises 14 residues. The DNA for the CDR3 is TGTGCCAGCTCACGTTCTCGGGACAACTACGAGCAGTACTTC. As protein: CASSRSRDNYEQYF.

The rearrangement joins TRBV18 to TRBJ2-1, with 8 bases aligning to TRBD1. The germline V gene encodes CDR1 KGHSH and CDR2 LQKENI. The CDR3 runs to 15 residues. J was trimmed by 4 bases and V by 6 bases; bases with no gene match: 8. The CDR3 protein is CASSPGQGRYNEQFF. Here the CDR3 DNA reads TGTGCCAGCTCCCCTGGACAGGGTAGATACAATGAGCAGTTCTTC.

V gene TRBV7-3 combines with J gene TRBJ2-3; tentatively, D is TRBD2 (6 bases). Germline V CDR1 and CDR2: SGHTA, FQGTGA. The CDR3 is 16 amino acids. V was trimmed by 0 bases and J by 4 bases, leaving 14 bases between them. The CDR3 here is CASSLTGQGGPDTQYF. DNA for the CDR3: TGTGCCAGCAGCTTAACAGGCCAGGGAGGCCCAGATACGCAGTATTTT.

The CDR3 loop reads CASSSFTLAGEYNEQFF. CDR3 nucleotides: TGTGCCAGCAGTTCCTTCACCTTAGCGGGGGAGTACAATGAGCAGTTCTTC. This chain links TRBV6-2 or TRBV6-3 with TRBJ2-1; 9 bases are shared with TRBD2. This CDR3 has 17 amino acids. Trimming removed 4 bases from V and 4 bases from J; junction bases left unmatched: 11. Germline CDR1 MNHEY, CDR2 SVGEGT.

V is TRBV19 and J is TRBJ1-2, with 10 bases that match TRBD1. Trimming took 6 bases from V and 3 from J; bases not matched to a gene: 7. The CDR3 has 15 residues. From germline, CDR1 is LNHDA and CDR2 SQIVND (reference sequence). CDR3 residues: CASRGDRGGDYGYTF. CDR3 coding DNA: TGTGCCAGTAGAGGGGACAGGGGAGGTGACTATGGCTACACCTTC.

The chain combines TRBV19 with TRBJ2-7; D is unresolved. V lost 4 bases and J lost 0, with 10 bases in between. The CDR3 length is 14 residues. Germline assignment: CDR1 LNHDA and CDR2 SQIVND (reference sequence). Written as DNA, the CDR3 is TGTGCCAGTAGTAAAGACCGGAACTCCTACGAGCAGTACTTC. It is translated as CASSKDRNSYEQYF.

The gene calls are TRBV2 and TRBJ1-3; D not resolved. This CDR3 has 14 amino acids. Germline lookup yields CDR1 SNHLY and CDR2 FYNNEI. The V end lost 1 base, the J end lost 3 bases, and 7 bases lay between the germline ends. Written as DNA, the CDR3 is TGTGCCAGCAGTGAAGACAGTTATGGAAACACCATATATTTT. As protein: CASSEDSYGNTIYF.

The V gene is TRBV18, the J gene TRBJ2-2; 7 bases line up with TRBD1. Trimming removed 1 base from V and 1 base from J; junction bases left unmatched: 0. The germline CDR1 and CDR2 sequences are KGHSH and LQKENI. The CDR3 runs to 15 residues. As DNA, the CDR3 is TGTGCCAGCTCACCACGACAGGGGAACACCGGGGAGCTGTTTTTT. The encoded protein is CASSPRQGNTGELFF.

Concerning this clone itself: Additional DNA sequences in this sample encode the identical CDR3. The J gene is TRBJ2-3, the V gene TRBV6-5; 10 bases agree with TRBD2. The trim removed 6 bases at V and 2 bases at J, leaving 5 bases unmatched. Per germline, CDR1 MNHEY and CDR2 SVGAGI. The CDR3 contains 15 residues. CDR3 DNA sequence: TGTGCCAGCAGCCTAGCGGGGGCTCCCACAGATACGCAGTATTTT. Its translation is CASSLAGAPTDTQYF.

The chain couples TRBV6-4 to TRBJ2-3; maybe TRBD1 (6 bases). Germline values: CDR1 MRHNA, CDR2 SNTAGT. V shed 0 bases and J shed 6 bases, with 10 bases lying between them. CDR3 length: 14 residues. CDR3 in DNA: TGTGCCAGCAGTGACTCGATGAGGGGGGATACGCAGTATTTT. Its protein product is CASSDSMRGDTQYF.

This chain links TRBV19 with TRBJ2-4; 7 bases are shared with TRBD1. The germline gives CDR1 LNHDA, CDR2 SQIVND (reference sequence). This CDR3 comprises 13 residues. Losses at the gene ends were 8 bases for V and 7 bases for J; bases not matched to a gene: 8. This chain's CDR3 is CASREGAENIQYF. Written as DNA, the CDR3 is TGTGCCAGTCGCGAGGGGGCCGAGAACATTCAGTACTTC.

This chain joins TRBV5-4 and TRBJ2-1; the match to TRBD1 covers 7 bases. The CDR3 sequence is 15 residues long. The germline V gene has CDR1 SGHNT and CDR2 YYREEE (reference sequence). J lost 4 bases, V lost 4 bases, and 8 bases had no gene match. The DNA for the CDR3 is TGTGCCAGCAGCCCGGGACAGATTATTTACAATGAGCAGTTCTTC. This codes for CASSPGQIIYNEQFF.

The chain uses TRBV18 and TRBJ1-5, with D unresolved. The V and J ends lost 3 bases and 4 bases respectively, with 7 bases between them. The CDR3 has 13 residues. CDR1 and CDR2 from the germline V gene are KGHSH and LQKENI. CDR3 sequence: CASSPTPNQPQHF. The CDR3 nucleotides read TGTGCCAGCTCACCGACCCCAAATCAGCCCCAGCATTTT.

Concerning this clone itself: This sample includes further DNA sequences coding for the same CDR3. The chain couples TRBV6-5 to TRBJ2-3; D unresolved. Germline V CDR1 and CDR2: MNHEY, SVGAGI. Trimming pared 0 bases from V and 4 bases from J, leaving 2 bases between. CDR3 length equals 12 residues. This chain's CDR3 is CASSYSPDTQYF. The CDR3 nucleotides read TGTGCCAGCAGTTACTCCCCAGATACGCAGTATTTT.

This clone was recorded only once. The rearrangement uses TRBV7-9 and TRBJ2-7; 8 bases align to TRBD1. Looked up from germline, CDR1 is SEHNR and CDR2 is FQNEAQ (reference sequence). The junction had 3 bases not matched to a gene; V was cut back by 5 bases and J by 6 bases. The CDR3 loop spans 12 amino acids. This chain's CDR3 is CASSRQGSEQYF. CDR3 nucleotides: TGTGCCAGCAGCCGACAGGGGAGCGAGCAGTACTTC.

This chain uses TRBV30 with TRBJ1-6; D ambiguous. The V gene lost 3 bases and the J gene lost 7 bases, with 10 bases spanning the gap. Germline V CDR1 and CDR2: GTSNPN, SVGIG (reference sequence). The CDR3 sequence is 13 residues long. CDR3 loop: CAWRDPGNSPLHF. As DNA, the CDR3 is TGTGCCTGGAGGGATCCGGGCAATTCACCCCTCCACTTT. Full variable domain (missing parts from reference TRBV30 and TRBJ1-6): SQTIHQWPATLVQPVGSPLSLECTVEGTSNPNLYWYRQAAGRGLQLLFYSVGIGQISSEVPQNLSASRPQDRQFILSSKKLLLSDSGFYLCAWRDPGNSPLHFGNGTRLTVT.

The chain couples TRBV7-6 to TRBJ2-5; D unresolved. Trimming took off 7 bases at V and 5 bases at J, with 14 bases between the two ends. Germline V lookup: CDR1 SGHVS, CDR2 FNYEAQ. CDR3 length: 13 residues. For the CDR3, the DNA is TGTGCCAGCACCCCCGTGGGCGCGGAGACCCAGTACTTC. As protein: CASTPVGAETQYF.

In DNA, the CDR3 is TGTGCCAGCAGTCCGCTAGGGGTTCAAACCGGGGAGCTGTTTTTT. Its protein is CASSPLGVQTGELFF. The V gene is TRBV27, the J gene TRBJ2-2, with D tentatively TRBD1 (5 bases). Trimming pared 5 bases from V and 5 bases from J, leaving 15 bases between. The CDR3 is made up of 15 amino acids. Germline values: CDR1 MNHEY, CDR2 SMNVEV (reference sequence).

The chain is built from TRBV3-1 (or the pseudogene TRBV3-2) and TRBJ1-2, with D possibly being TRBD1 (5 bases). The CDR3 has 17 residues. The ends were cut back, 0 bases at V and 8 bases at J, with 22 bases in the middle. Germline CDR1 is LGHDT and CDR2 is YNNKEL (reference sequence). The CDR3: CASSQDEQGARGGGYTF. CDR3 DNA: TGTGCCAGCAGCCAAGATGAGCAGGGCGCTCGGGGGGGAGGCTACACCTTC.

This clone was recorded once. J is TRBJ2-6 and V is TRBV3-1 (or the pseudogene TRBV3-2); D perhaps matches TRBD1 (6 bases). In germline, CDR1 is LGHDT, CDR2 YNNKEL (reference sequence). The V and J ends lost 6 bases and 0 bases respectively, with 21 bases between them. This CDR3 contains 19 residues. CDR3 in DNA: TGTGCCAGCAGACGATGGACAGCCACAGATTACTCTGGGGCCAACGTCCTGACTTTC. Translating gives CASRRWTATDYSGANVLTF.

The J gene is TRBJ2-1, the V gene TRBV6-1; a possible D gene is TRBD2 (5 bases). Trimming shortened V by 3 bases and J by 11 bases, and 11 bases separated the two germline ends. The germline CDR1 and CDR2 sequences are MNHNS and SASEGT. The CDR3 sequence is 12 residues long. CDR3 region: CASSEGRDKQFF. CDR3 coding DNA: TGTGCCAGCAGTGAGGGCCGGGATAAGCAGTTCTTC.

This clone was recorded only once. The J gene is TRBJ2-2, the V gene TRBV12-5, with 7 nucleotides matching TRBD2. This CDR3 is 17 amino acids long. Germline V gene lookup returns CDR1 LGHNT and CDR2 FRNRAP. V lost 0 bases to trimming and J lost 2 bases; unmatched junction nucleotides: 6. The CDR3 sequence: CASGLVQWGGNTGELFF. DNA of the CDR3: TGTGCTAGTGGTTTGGTACAGTGGGGGGGAAACACCGGGGAGCTGTTTTTT. Drawing the rest from reference TRBV12-5 and TRBJ2-2, the complete variable domain is DARVTQTPRHKVTEMGQEVTMRCQPILGHNTVFWYRQTMMQGLELLAYFRNRAPLDDSGMPKDRFSAEMPDATLATLKIQPSEPRDSAVYFCASGLVQWGGNTGELFFGEGSRLTVL.

This sequence joins TRBV5-1 and TRBJ1-2; D remains unclear. From germline, CDR1 is SGHRS and CDR2 YFSETQ. V lost 0 bases to trimming and J lost 4 bases, with 10 bases between them. This CDR3 spans 14 amino acids. CDR3 DNA sequence: TGCGCCAGCAGCTTGGACTCCGGCAGCTATGGCTACACCTTC. Its translation is CASSLDSGSYGYTF.

The gene calls are TRBV9 and TRBJ1-1; 8 bases map to TRBD1. CDR3 length: 14 amino acids. After removal of 4 bases from V and 1 base from J, the junction contained 3 bases not matched to a gene. Germline V gene data show CDR1 as SGDLS and CDR2 as YYNGEE. The CDR3 protein is CASSSGQGNTEAFF. The CDR3 region has the DNA TGTGCCAGCAGCTCCGGACAGGGGAACACTGAAGCTTTCTTT.

Concerning this clone: Because the CDR3's place on the DNA is in doubt, the DNA is left out and the CDR3 is given as listed by TCRdb. The same CDR3 also results from other DNA sequences found in this sample. The chain carries TRBV27 and TRBJ1-2. Per germline, CDR1 MNHEY and CDR2 SMNVEV (reference sequence). From its first to its last residue, the CDR3 has 15 amino acids. CDR3 sequence: CASSSSDGEVYGYTF.

The chain carries TRBV12-5 and TRBJ2-1; TRBD2 matches at 8 bases. Trimming cost V 5 bases and J 10 bases; bases outside gene matches: 4. Germline lookup yields CDR1 LGHNT and CDR2 FRNRAP. The CDR3 extends over 12 amino acids. Here the CDR3 reads CASGTERGEQFF. In DNA form, the CDR3 reads TGTGCTAGTGGTACGGAGCGGGGGGAGCAGTTCTTC. The entire variable domain, with the rest obtained from reference TRBV12-5 and TRBJ2-1, is as follows: DARVTQTPRHKVTEMGQEVTMRCQPILGHNTVFWYRQTMMQGLELLAYFRNRAPLDDSGMPKDRFSAEMPDATLATLKIQPSEPRDSAVYFCASGTERGEQFFGPGTRLTVL.